The 6 T cell receptor beta chains in this list originate from one sample, sequenced in a study of shared clonotypes between healthy human individuals. Some clones are missing from TCRdb's copy, which holds only in-frame ones; the method was immunoSEQ multiplex PCR. The data hold millions of clones, with approximately 94% observed a single time. The specimen sequenced was naive CD4+ T cells sorted from blood. The sample's subset: CD45RA+ positively selected. The receptor source for this set is a man aged 18-30 years in good health.

Of note for this clone: Other DNA variants within this sample encode the same CDR3. The chain carries TRBV28 and TRBJ1-2; 7 bases line up with TRBD1. Germline V gene data show CDR1 as MDHEN and CDR2 as SYDVKM. The CDR3 loop spans 13 amino acids. With 6 bases clipped from V and 4 bases from J, the junction kept 5 bases outside the gene matches. This chain's CDR3 is CASSSDRAYGYTF. The CDR3 nucleotides are TGTGCCAGCAGCTCTGACAGGGCCTATGGCTACACCTTC.

The V call is TRBV19, the J call TRBJ1-1, with D perhaps matching TRBD1 (5 bases). V gave up 7 bases and J gave up 0 bases, with 12 bases separating them. CDR3 length: 14 residues. CDR1 LNHDA and CDR2 SQIVND come from the germline V gene (reference sequence). The CDR3 region has the DNA TGTGCCAGTACCCTGGACACGATGAACACTGAAGCTTTCTTT. This sequence encodes CASTLDTMNTEAFF.

V usage is TRBV5-1 and J usage is TRBJ1-4; 7 bases line up with TRBD1. Trimming at V came to 4 bases and at J to 5 bases, leaving 8 bases not matched to a gene. The CDR3 covers 15 residues. Germline CDR1 and CDR2: SGHRS and YFSETQ. The DNA of the CDR3 is TGCGCCAGCAGCGACCCCGGGACAGAAAATGAAAAACTGTTTTTT. It codes for CASSDPGTENEKLFF.

This clone was recorded a few times. The genes are TRBV18 and TRBJ1-5, with a possible D match to TRBD1 (5 bases). Trimming left V 4 bases short and J 2 bases short, with 9 bases between. This CDR3 contains 14 residues. The germline gives CDR1 KGHSH, CDR2 LQKENI. The DNA of the CDR3 is TGTGCCAGCTCACATGGGGACGGCAATCAGCCCCAGCATTTT. Its translation: CASSHGDGNQPQHF.

The rearrangement links TRBV15 to TRBJ1-6; no reliable D call. CDR3 length: 15 amino acids. Trimming removed 4 bases from V and 6 bases from J, with 13 bases in between. In germline, CDR1 is LNHNV, CDR2 YYDKDF (reference sequence). Written as DNA, the CDR3 is TGTGCCACCAGCAACGACCGGCCGTCTAATTCACCCCTCCACTTT. Residues: CATSNDRPSNSPLHF.

As for this clone: The same CDR3 is also encoded by other DNA sequences in this sample. The V and J genes are TRBV5-1 and TRBJ2-2, with unresolved D. V shed 4 bases and J shed 5 bases, with 12 bases lying between them. This CDR3 contains 14 residues. The germline CDR1 and CDR2 sequences are SGHRS and YFSETQ. The CDR3, as DNA: TGCGCCAGCAGCGTGGGAACAGAAACCGGGGAGCTGTTTTTT. It codes for CASSVGTETGELFF.